This T cell receptor (beta chain) was recovered during a study of T-cell reconstitution after alpha-beta-depleted transplantation in children. The authors prepared the TCRbeta library with unique molecular identifiers. TCRdb used MiXCR to reprocess the PCR reads, holding one entry per CDR3 protein. The sample consists of over 150,000 distinct CDR3 sequences, approximately 6.3% of them appearing once. Trimming left V 0 bases short and J 1 base short, with 3 bases between. The germline gives CDR1 SGHTA, CDR2 FQGTGA. The CDR3 is made up of 13 amino acids. The J gene is TRBJ1-1, the V gene TRBV7-3; D is unresolved. The sample here was PBMCs, taken before TCRalphabeta/CD19-depleted stem cell transplant. This receptor was identified in a boy younger than 10 with acute lymphoblastic leukemia, due to receive a stem cell transplant. The CDR3 region has the DNA TGTGCCAGCAGCTTAACATCGAACACTGAAGCTTTCTTT. Protein: CASSLTSNTEAFF.